Listed below are T cell receptor beta chains from one sample, sequenced in a study of blood T cells in healthy people across ages. One entry per CDR3 protein, called by TCRdb with MiXCR from the 5' RACE reads. The sample holds hundreds of thousands of distinct CDR3 sequences, around 52% seen once. The sequenced sample consisted of blood. These receptors were obtained from a woman aged 80 or over in good health. Both conserved end residues are part of each CDR3. Each record gives: J gene, clone size, D gene, V gene, CDR3 DNA, CDR3 protein. A D gene is named only where the DNA matches it firmly. Rows give clone size only sometimes, using once, few, many, or a class for an expanded clone.

TRBJ2-3	.	TRBD1	TRBV2	TGTGCCAGCAGTATGGGGACAGGGAGGACAGATACGCAGTATTTT	CASSMGTGRTDTQYF
TRBJ2-3	few	.	TRBV12-3/TRBV12-4	TGTGCCAGCAGTTTAGGTATTGTTGGAGATACGCAGTATTTT	CASSLGIVGDTQYF
TRBJ2-3	.	.	TRBV12-3/TRBV12-4	TGTGCCAGCAGTTTAACCCTAGGGAGCACAGATACGCAGTATTTT	CASSLTLGSTDTQYF
TRBJ2-1	.	.	TRBV6-6	TGTGCCAGCAGTCCTATAGCGAGAGACTACAATGAGCGGTTCTTC	CASSPIARDYNERFF
TRBJ1-6	.	.	TRBV7-2	TGTGCCAGCAGCCCGAGGGGTGGAGGGAGACATAATTCACCCCTCCACTTT	CASSPRGGGRHNSPLHF
TRBJ2-7	.	TRBD1	TRBV29-1	TGCAGCGTGAGACAGGGGCAGTACGAGCAGTACTTC	CSVRQGQYEQYF
TRBJ2-2	.	.	TRBV2	TGTGCCAGCAGGGTAACCGGGAAGCTGTTTTTT	CASRVTGKLFF
TRBJ2-1	.	TRBD1	TRBV6-5	TGTGCCAGCAGTTACGGGAGGACAGGGGCCGGTAAATACAATGAGCAGTTCTTC	CASSYGRTGAGKYNEQFF
TRBJ2-1	many	TRBD2	TRBV5-1	TGCGCCAGCAGTAAAATAGCGGGGGTCAATGATCAGTTCTTC	CASSKIAGVNDQFF
TRBJ2-7	.	.	TRBV4-2	TGTGCCAGCAGCCAAGATGCGGAGGAGCACAGCTACGAGCAGTACTTC	CASSQDAEEHSYEQYF
TRBJ2-1	many	.	TRBV7-7	TGTGCCAGCAGCTCGGACTCCGCCGGGTTCGAGCAGTTCTTC	CASSSDSAGFEQFF
TRBJ2-2	.	.	TRBV7-7	TGTGCTAGCAGCTCTGGGACATCGAACACCGGGGAGCTGTTTTTT	CASSSGTSNTGELFF
TRBJ1-5	many	.	TRBV12-3/TRBV12-4	TGTGCCAGCAGTTGGGCAGGGAGAGGCCTACGCGGCAATCAGCCCCAGCATTTT	CASSWAGRGLRGNQPQHF
TRBJ2-3	.	.	TRBV7-2	TGTGCCAGCAGCAACGTCATGGCCGATACGCAGTATTTT	CASSNVMADTQYF
TRBJ2-2	.	TRBD2	TRBV27	TGTGCCAGCCGGGGTGAACTAGCGGGGTCCACCGGGGAGCTGTTTTTT	CASRGELAGSTGELFF